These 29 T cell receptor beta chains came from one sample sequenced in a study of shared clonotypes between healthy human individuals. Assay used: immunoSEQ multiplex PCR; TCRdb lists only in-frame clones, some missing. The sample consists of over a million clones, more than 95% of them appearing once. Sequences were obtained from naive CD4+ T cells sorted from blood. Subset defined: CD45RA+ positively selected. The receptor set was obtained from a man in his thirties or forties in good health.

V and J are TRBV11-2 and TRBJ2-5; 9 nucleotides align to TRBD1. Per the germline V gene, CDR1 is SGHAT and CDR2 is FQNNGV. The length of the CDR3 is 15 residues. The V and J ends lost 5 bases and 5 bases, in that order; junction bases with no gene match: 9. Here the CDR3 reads CASSVRDREFETQYF. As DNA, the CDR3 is TGTGCCAGCAGCGTACGGGACAGGGAGTTTGAGACCCAGTACTTC.

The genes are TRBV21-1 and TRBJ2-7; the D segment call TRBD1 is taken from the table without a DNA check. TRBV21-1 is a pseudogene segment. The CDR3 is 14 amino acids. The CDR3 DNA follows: TGTGCCAGCAGCACCAACAAACCTTCCTACGAGCAGTACTTC. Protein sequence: CASSTNKPSYEQYF.

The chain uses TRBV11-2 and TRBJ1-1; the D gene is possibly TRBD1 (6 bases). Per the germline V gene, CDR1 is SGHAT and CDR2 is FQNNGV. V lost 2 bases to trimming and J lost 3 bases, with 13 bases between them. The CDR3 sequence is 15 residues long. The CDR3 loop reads CASSLIRGGDTEAFF. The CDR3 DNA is TGTGCCAGCAGCTTAATCAGGGGAGGGGACACTGAAGCTTTCTTT.

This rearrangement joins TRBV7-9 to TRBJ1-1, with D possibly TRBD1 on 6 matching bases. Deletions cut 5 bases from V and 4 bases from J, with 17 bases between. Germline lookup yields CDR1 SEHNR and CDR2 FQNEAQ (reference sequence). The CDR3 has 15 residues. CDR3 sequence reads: CASSPRGGASTEAFF. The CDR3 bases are TGTGCCAGCAGCCCCCGGGGGGGGGCGAGCACTGAAGCTTTCTTT. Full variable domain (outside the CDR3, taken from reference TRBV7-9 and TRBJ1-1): DTGVSQNPRHKITKRGQNVTFRCDPISEHNRLYWYRQTLGQGPEFLTYFQNEAQLEKSRLLSDRFSAERPKGSFSTLEIQRTEQGDSAMYLCASSPRGGASTEAFFGQGTRLTVV.

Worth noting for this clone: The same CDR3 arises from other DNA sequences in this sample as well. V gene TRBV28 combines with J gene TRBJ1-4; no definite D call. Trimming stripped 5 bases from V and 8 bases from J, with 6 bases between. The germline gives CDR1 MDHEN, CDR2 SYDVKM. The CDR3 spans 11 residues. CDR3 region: CASSLREKLFF. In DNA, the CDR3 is TGTGCCAGCAGTCTTCGGGAAAAACTGTTTTTT.

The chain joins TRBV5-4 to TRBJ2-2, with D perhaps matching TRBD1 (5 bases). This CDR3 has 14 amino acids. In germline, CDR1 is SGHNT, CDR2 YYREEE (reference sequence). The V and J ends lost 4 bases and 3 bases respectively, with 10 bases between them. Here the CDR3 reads CASSADKHTGELFF. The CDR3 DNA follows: TGTGCCAGCAGCGCGGACAAACACACCGGGGAGCTGTTTTTT.

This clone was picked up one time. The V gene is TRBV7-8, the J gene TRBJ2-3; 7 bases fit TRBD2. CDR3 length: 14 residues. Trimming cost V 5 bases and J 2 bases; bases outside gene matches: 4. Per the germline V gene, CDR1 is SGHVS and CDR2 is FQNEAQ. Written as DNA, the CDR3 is TGTGCCAGCAGCCCTAGCGGAAACACAGATACGCAGTATTTT. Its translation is CASSPSGNTDTQYF.

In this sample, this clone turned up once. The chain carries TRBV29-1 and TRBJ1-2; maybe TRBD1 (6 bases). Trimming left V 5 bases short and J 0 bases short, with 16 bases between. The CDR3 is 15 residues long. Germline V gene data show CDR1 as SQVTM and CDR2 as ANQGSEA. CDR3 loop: CSVSPPGAANYGYTF. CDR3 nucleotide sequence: TGCAGCGTTTCCCCTCCGGGGGCAGCTAACTATGGCTACACCTTC.

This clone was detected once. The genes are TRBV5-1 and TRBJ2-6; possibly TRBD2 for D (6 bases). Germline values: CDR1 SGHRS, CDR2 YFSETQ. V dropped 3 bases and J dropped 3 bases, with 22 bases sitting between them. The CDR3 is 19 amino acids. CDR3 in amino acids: CASSSNRNLLASGANVLTF. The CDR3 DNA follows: TGCGCCAGCAGCTCAAACAGGAACCTACTAGCAAGTGGGGCCAACGTCCTGACTTTC.

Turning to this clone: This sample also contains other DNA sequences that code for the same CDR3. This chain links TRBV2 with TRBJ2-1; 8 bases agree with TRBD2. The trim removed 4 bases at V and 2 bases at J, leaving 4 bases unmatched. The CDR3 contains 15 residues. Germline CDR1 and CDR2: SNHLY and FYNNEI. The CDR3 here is CASSALAGAYNEQFF. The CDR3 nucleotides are TGTGCCAGCAGTGCCCTAGCGGGTGCCTACAATGAGCAGTTCTTC. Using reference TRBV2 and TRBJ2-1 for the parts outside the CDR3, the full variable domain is EPEVTQTPSHQVTQMGQEVILRCVPISNHLYFYWYRQILGQKVEFLVSFYNNEISEKSEIFDDQFSVERPDGSNFTLKIRSTKLEDSAMYFCASSALAGAYNEQFFGPGTRLTVL.

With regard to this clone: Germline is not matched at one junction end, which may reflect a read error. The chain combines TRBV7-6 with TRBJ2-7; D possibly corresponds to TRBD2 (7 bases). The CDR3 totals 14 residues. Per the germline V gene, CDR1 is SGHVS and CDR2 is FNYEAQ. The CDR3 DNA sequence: TGTGCCAGCAGCCGGGTGTCGGGGGGCCCACCACCTTCTTTC. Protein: CASSRVSGGPPPSF.

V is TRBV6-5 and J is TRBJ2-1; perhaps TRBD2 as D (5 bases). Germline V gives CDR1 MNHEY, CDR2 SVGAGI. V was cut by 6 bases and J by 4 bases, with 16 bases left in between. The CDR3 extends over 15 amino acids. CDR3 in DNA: TGTGCCAGCAGCTCCCGGACTGCCATGTACAATGAGCAGTTCTTC. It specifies CASSSRTAMYNEQFF.

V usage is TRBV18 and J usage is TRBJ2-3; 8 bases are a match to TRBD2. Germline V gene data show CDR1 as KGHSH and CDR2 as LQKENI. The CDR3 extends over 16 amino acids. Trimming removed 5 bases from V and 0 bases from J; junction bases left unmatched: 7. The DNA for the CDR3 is TGTGCCAGCTCAGAGACTTCTAGCGGGAGCACAGATACGCAGTATTTT. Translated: CASSETSSGSTDTQYF. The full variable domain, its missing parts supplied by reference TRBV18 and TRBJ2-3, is NAGVMQNPRHLVRRRGQEARLRCSPMKGHSHVYWYRQLPEEGLKFMVYLQKENIIDESGMPKERFSAEFPKEGPSILRIQQVVRGDSAAYFCASSETSSGSTDTQYFGPGTRLTVL.

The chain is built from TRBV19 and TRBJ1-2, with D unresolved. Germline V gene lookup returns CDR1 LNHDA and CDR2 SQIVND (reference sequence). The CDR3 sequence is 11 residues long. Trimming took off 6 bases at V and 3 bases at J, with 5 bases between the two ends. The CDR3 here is CASREYYGYTF. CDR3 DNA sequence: TGTGCCAGTAGGGAATACTATGGCTACACCTTC. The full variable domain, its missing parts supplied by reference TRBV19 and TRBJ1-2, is DGGITQSPKYLFRKEGQNVTLSCEQNLNHDAMYWYRQDPGQGLRLIYYSQIVNDFQKGDIAEGYSVSREKKESFPLTVTSAQKNPTAFYLCASREYYGYTFGSGTRLTVV.

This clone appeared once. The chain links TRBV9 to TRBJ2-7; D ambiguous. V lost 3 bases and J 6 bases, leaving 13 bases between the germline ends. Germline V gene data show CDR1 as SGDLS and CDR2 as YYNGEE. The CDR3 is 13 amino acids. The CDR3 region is CASSEIDISEQYF. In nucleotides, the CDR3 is TGTGCCAGCAGCGAAATCGATATCTCCGAGCAGTACTTC.

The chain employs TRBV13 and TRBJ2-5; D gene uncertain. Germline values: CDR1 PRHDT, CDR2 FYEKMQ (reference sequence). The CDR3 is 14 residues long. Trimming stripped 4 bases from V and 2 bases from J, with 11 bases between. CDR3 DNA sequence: TGTGCCAGCAGCTCCCGACGGAAACAAGAGACCCAGTACTTC. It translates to CASSSRRKQETQYF.

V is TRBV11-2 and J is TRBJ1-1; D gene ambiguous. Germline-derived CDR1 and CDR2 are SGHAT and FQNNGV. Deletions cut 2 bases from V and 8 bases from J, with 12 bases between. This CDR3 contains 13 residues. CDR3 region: CASSLQPLPEAFF. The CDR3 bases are TGTGCCAGCAGCTTACAACCTCTCCCCGAAGCTTTCTTT.

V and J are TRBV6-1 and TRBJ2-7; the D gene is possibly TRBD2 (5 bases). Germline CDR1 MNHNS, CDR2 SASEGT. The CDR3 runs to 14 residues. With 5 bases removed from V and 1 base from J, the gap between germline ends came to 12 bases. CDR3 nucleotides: TGTGCCAGCAGTACCCGGGGAGCTTCCTACGAGCAGTACTTC. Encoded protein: CASSTRGASYEQYF.

DNA for the CDR3: TGTGCCAGCAGACCTCGAGGACTAGCGCACAATGAGCAGTTCTTC. Residues: CASRPRGLAHNEQFF. The chain combines TRBV28 with TRBJ2-1; 9 nucleotides align to TRBD2. Trimming took 6 bases from V and 5 from J; bases not matched to a gene: 8. Looked up from germline, CDR1 is MDHEN and CDR2 is SYDVKM. This CDR3 is built from 15 residues.

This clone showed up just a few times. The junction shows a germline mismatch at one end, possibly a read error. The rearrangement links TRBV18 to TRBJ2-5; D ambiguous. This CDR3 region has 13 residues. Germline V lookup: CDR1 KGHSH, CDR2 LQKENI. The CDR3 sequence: CASSPSDAETQYF. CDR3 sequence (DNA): TGTGCCAGTTCACCAAGTGATGCGGAGACCCAGTACTTC.

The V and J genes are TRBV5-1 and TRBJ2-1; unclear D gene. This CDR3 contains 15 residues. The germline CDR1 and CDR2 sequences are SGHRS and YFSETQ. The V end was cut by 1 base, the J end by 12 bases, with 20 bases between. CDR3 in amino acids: CASSLNFGEHGSQFF. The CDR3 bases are TGCGCCAGCAGCTTGAACTTCGGAGAGCACGGCTCGCAGTTCTTC.

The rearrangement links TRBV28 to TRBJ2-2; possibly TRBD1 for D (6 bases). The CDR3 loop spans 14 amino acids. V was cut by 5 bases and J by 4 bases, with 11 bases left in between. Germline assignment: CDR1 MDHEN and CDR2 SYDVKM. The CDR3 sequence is CASSKTGTTGELFF. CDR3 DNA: TGTGCCAGCAGTAAGACAGGAACCACCGGGGAGCTGTTTTTT.

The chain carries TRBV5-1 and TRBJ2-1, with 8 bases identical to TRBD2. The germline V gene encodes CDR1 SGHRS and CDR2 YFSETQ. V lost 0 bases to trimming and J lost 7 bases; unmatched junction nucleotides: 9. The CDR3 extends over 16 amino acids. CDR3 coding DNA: TGCGCCAGCAGCTTGGACCCAGCGGGAGTCGGGAATGAGCAGTTCTTC. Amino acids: CASSLDPAGVGNEQFF. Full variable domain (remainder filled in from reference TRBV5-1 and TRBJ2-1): KAGVTQTPRYLIKTRGQQVTLSCSPISGHRSVSWYQQTPGQGLQFLFEYFSETQRNKGNFPGRFSGRQFSNSRSEMNVSTLELGDSALYLCASSLDPAGVGNEQFFGPGTRLTVL.

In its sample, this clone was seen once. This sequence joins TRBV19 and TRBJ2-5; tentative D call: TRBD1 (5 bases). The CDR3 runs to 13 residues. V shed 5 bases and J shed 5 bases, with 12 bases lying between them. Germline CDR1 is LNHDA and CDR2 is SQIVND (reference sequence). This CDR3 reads CASSPGFWETQYF. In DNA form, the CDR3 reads TGTGCCAGTAGTCCAGGGTTCTGGGAGACCCAGTACTTC.

The CDR3 sequence is CASSASDRDHNEQFF. The CDR3 DNA reads as TGTGCCAGCAGCGCTTCAGACAGGGACCACAATGAGCAGTTCTTC. The chain is built from TRBV9 and TRBJ2-1; 7 nucleotides line up with TRBD1. The CDR3 loop spans 15 amino acids. Germline values: CDR1 SGDLS, CDR2 YYNGEE. With V trimmed by 3 bases and J by 5 bases, 8 bases remained unmatched.

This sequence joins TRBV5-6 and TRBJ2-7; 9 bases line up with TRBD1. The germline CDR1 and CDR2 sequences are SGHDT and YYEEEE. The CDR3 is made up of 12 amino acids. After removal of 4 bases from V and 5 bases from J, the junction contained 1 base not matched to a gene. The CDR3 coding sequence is TGTGCCAGCAGCAGGGACAGGGACGAGCAGTACTTC. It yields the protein CASSRDRDEQYF.

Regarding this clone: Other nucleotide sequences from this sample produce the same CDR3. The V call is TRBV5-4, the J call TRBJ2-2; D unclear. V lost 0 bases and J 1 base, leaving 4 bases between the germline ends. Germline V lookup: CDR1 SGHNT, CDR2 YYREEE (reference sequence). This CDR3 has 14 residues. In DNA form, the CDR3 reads TGTGCCAGCAGCTTGGGGAGGAACACCGGGGAGCTGTTTTTT. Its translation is CASSLGRNTGELFF.

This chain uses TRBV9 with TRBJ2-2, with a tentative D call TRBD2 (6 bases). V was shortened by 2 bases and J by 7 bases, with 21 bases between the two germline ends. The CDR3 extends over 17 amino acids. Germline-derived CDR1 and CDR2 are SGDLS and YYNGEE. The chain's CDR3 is CASSVTDPSETGGELFF. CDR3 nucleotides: TGTGCCAGCAGCGTTACTGACCCTAGCGAAACTGGCGGGGAGCTGTTTTTT.

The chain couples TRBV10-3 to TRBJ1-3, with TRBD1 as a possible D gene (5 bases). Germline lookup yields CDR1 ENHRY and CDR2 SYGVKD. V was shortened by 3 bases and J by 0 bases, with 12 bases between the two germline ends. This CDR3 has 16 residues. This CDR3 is CAISDRVGNSGNTIYF. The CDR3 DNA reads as TGTGCCATCAGTGACAGGGTCGGGAACTCTGGAAACACCATATATTTT.